The present T cell receptor (beta chain) was sequenced within a study of cytomegalovirus exposure and HLA in healthy donors. Study-level background: In an early release, HLA-typed donors contributed 90 million or so unique TCR sequences.

These donors counted as nominally healthy when sampled, but unrecorded immune exposures were likely. PCR primers comprised 60 Vbeta and 13 Jbeta primers. Assay: immunoSEQ multiplex PCR; the TCRdb copy retains only in-frame clones and omits some. The data contain about 200,000 clones, about four fifths of them singletons. This CDR3 is built from 15 residues. The germline V gene encodes CDR1 LNHDA and CDR2 SQIVND (reference sequence). Trimming removed 4 bases from V and 2 bases from J; junction bases left unmatched: 8. The source is a girl aged 5-17 years in good health and CMV-seropositive. Sequencing input: PBMCs. V usage is TRBV19 and J usage is TRBJ2-7; 7 nucleotides agree with TRBD1. The CDR3 nucleotides are TGTGCCAGTAGTAAGGGGGACAGAGGAACCTACGAGCAGTACTTC. Its translation: CASSKGDRGTYEQYF.